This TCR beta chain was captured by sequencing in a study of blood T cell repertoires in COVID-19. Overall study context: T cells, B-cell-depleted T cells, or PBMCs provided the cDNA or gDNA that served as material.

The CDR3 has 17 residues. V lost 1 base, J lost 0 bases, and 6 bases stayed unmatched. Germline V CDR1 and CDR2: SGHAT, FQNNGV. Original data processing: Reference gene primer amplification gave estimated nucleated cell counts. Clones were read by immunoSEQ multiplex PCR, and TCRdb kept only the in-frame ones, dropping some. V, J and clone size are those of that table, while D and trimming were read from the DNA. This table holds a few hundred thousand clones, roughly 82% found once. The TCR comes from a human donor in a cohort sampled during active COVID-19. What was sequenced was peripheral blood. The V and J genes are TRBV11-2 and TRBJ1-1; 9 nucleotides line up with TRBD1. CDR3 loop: CASSLVGQGTLNTEAFF. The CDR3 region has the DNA TGTGCCAGCAGCTTAGTAGGACAGGGGACTTTGAACACTGAAGCTTTCTTT.